This TCR beta chain is from a study of blood T cell dynamics during melanoma immunotherapy. Study in general: Patients with metastatic melanoma got pembrolizumab or nivolumab-ipilimumab as first-line care.

Concerning this clone itself: What it recognizes is unknown.

The time point was: pre-treatment baseline. Apart from two fast progressors, RECIST 1.1 response was judged 12 weeks post-infusion. With V trimmed by 7 bases and J by 0 bases, 15 bases remained unmatched. Germline loops: CDR1 LNHDA, CDR2 SQIVND (reference sequence). This CDR3 is built from 17 residues. Assay used: immunoSEQ multiplex PCR; TCRdb lists only in-frame clones, some missing. There are 3,900 or so clones in the sample; 97% occur only once, and roughly 1.5% lies in the top ten. Findings of the study overall: Among sorted CD8+ subsets, immune-effector cells had the highest clonality and cell-free DNA similarity. Whether repertoire-driving clones were melanoma-specific could not be determined.

The V call is TRBV19, the J call TRBJ2-7, with 7 bases identical to TRBD2. This receptor was obtained from a human donor with melanoma. The material sequenced was effector memory CD8+ T cells from blood, taken from a patient treated with checkpoint blockade. CDR3 sequence: CASTDPGEGGTSYEQYF. In DNA, the CDR3 is TGTGCCAGTACCGACCCGGGGGAGGGAGGGACCTCCTACGAGCAGTACTTC.